These T cell receptor beta chains were read from a single sample in a study of response to subunit inactivated influenza vaccine. TCRdb redid the calling of the RT-PCR reads with MiXCR, one entry per CDR3 protein. This table has about 500,000 distinct CDR3 sequences, 15% to 20% appearing once. The sequencing here drew on CD4+ T cells sorted from PBMCs, taken around 25 months after vaccination. Source of these receptors: a man in his fifties or sixties who received an inactivated influenza vaccine. The CDR3 runs from the conserved cysteine through the conserved F or W. D genes are given only for firm matches. Part of the rows lack a size; the others show once, few, many or a class for expanded clones.

j_call	d_call	v_call	clone_size	cdr3_aa	cdr3_nt
TRBJ1-1	TRBD1	TRBV5-1	many	CASSFGTGGTEAFF	TGCGCCAGCAGCTTTGGGACAGGGGGCACTGAAGCTTTCTTT
TRBJ2-7	TRBD1	TRBV6-5	few	CASSSGTGGTYEQYF	TGTGCCAGCAGTTCGGGGACAGGGGGCACCTACGAGCAGTACTTC
TRBJ2-5	TRBD1	TRBV7-8	-	CASSRGQGVATQYF	TGTGCCAGCAGCCGGGGACAGGGTGTAGCGACCCAGTACTTC
TRBJ1-5	-	TRBV4-3	-	CASSPQVGNNQPQHF	TGCGCCAGCAGCCCCCAGGTGGGGAACAATCAGCCCCAGCATTTT
TRBJ1-4	-	TRBV6-1	-	CASSERGRGEKLFF	TGTGCCAGCAGTGAAAGAGGGAGGGGCGAAAAACTGTTTTTT
TRBJ2-3	TRBD2	TRBV11-1	few	CASSYPSRLAGLTDTQYF	TGTGCCAGCAGCTATCCTAGTCGACTAGCGGGGCTTACAGATACGCAGTATTTT
TRBJ2-1	-	TRBV5-6	-	CASSLVEGNSYNEQFF	TGTGCCAGCAGCTTGGTGGAGGGAAACTCCTACAATGAGCAGTTCTTC
TRBJ2-5	TRBD1	TRBV10-3	-	CAIGQGTGSRETQYF	TGTGCCATCGGACAGGGGACAGGGAGTCGGGAGACCCAGTACTTC
TRBJ1-1	-	TRBV12-3/TRBV12-4	-	CASSFVGLMNTEAFF	TGTGCCAGCAGTTTTGTAGGGCTCATGAACACTGAAGCTTTCTTT
TRBJ2-7	-	TRBV2	few	CASRGGGFRDLDYEQYF	TGTGCCAGCAGAGGGGGGGGTTTCCGGGACCTAGACTACGAGCAGTACTTC
TRBJ2-3	-	TRBV9	few	CASSVLQDGTDTQYF	TGTGCCAGCAGCGTACTACAGGACGGCACAGATACGCAGTATTTT
TRBJ2-3	TRBD2	TRBV4-1	few	CASSQDSGGASTDTQYF	TGCGCCAGCAGCCAAGACTCGGGGGGGGCTAGCACAGATACGCAGTATTTT
TRBJ2-3	-	TRBV6-2/TRBV6-3	-	CAGEGDTEPDTQYF	TGTGCCGGAGAGGGGGACACTGAACCAGATACGCAGTATTTT
TRBJ2-5	-	TRBV28	-	CATSGGLETQYF	TGTGCCACCTCAGGGGGGTTAGAGACCCAGTACTTC
TRBJ1-4	-	TRBV15	many	CATSSRGLGNEKLFF	TGTGCCACCAGCAGTCGGGGGCTGGGTAATGAAAAACTGTTTTTT
TRBJ1-2	-	TRBV4-2	-	CASSQRLKGYLNYGYTF	TGTGCCAGCAGCCAACGGCTCAAAGGATACCTTAACTATGGCTACACCTTC
TRBJ2-2	-	TRBV29-1	few	CSAQKGTGELFF	TGCAGCGCCCAGAAGGGCACCGGGGAGCTGTTTTTT
TRBJ2-1	TRBD2	TRBV12-3/TRBV12-4	many	CASSFSGSSYNEQFF	TGTGCCAGCAGCTTTAGCGGGAGCTCCTACAATGAGCAGTTCTTC
TRBJ2-7	-	TRBV2	few	CASRFDRSTYEQYF	TGTGCCAGCAGATTCGACAGGTCGACCTACGAGCAGTACTTC
TRBJ2-3	TRBD2	TRBV20-1	many	CSERAGVTDTQYF	TGCAGTGAGCGGGCGGGAGTAACAGATACGCAGTATTTT
TRBJ1-2	-	TRBV12-3/TRBV12-4	-	CASSFTGSGGYTF	TGTGCCAGCAGTTTCACAGGGTCTGGGGGCTACACCTTC
TRBJ1-2	TRBD1	TRBV12-3/TRBV12-4	few	CASSDDRVFAAMDLNYGYTF	TGTGCCAGCAGTGACGACAGGGTTTTTGCTGCAATGGACCTTAACTATGGCTACACCTTC
TRBJ2-7	-	TRBV5-1	-	CASSLANGIYEQYF	TGCGCCAGCAGCTTGGCCAACGGTATCTACGAGCAGTACTTC
TRBJ1-6	-	TRBV20-1	-	CSASRGLIGSPLHF	TGCAGTGCTAGCCGGGGACTGATAGGGTCACCCCTCCACTTT
TRBJ1-4	-	TRBV25-1	-	CASSEYREEKLFF	TGTGCCAGCAGTGAATACCGTGAGGAAAAACTGTTTTTT
TRBJ1-5	-	TRBV4-3	few	CASSQDLFRNQPQHF	TGCGCCAGCAGCCAAGATCTCTTCCGGAATCAGCCCCAGCATTTT
TRBJ1-4	TRBD1	TRBV29-1	few	CSVRDRYEKLFF	TGCAGCGTCCGGGACAGATACGAAAAACTGTTTTTT
TRBJ2-3	TRBD2	TRBV20-1	-	CCAREGGRTSTDTQYF	TGCTGTGCTAGAGAGGGCGGGAGGACTAGCACAGATACGCAGTATTTT